The rows below give T cell receptor beta chains drawn from one sample of a study of control samples from healthy donors and cancer patients. Profiling relied on immunoSEQ multiplex PCR, and the TCRdb table lists in-frame clones only, not all of them. The sample contains tens of thousands of clones, approximately 83% of which appear only once. The sequenced sample consisted of PBMCs. These receptors originate from a man in his 60s with head and neck cancer. Each CDR3 is given with its conserved first and last residue. A D gene is named only where the DNA matches it firmly. Rows give clone size only sometimes, using once, few, many, or a class for an expanded clone.

size	D	V	J	CDR3	DNA
NA	TRBD1	TRBV19	TRBJ1-2	CASSDRGDYGYTF	TGTGCCAGTAGTGACAGGGGCGATTATGGCTACACCTTC
NA	NA	TRBV27	TRBJ1-1	CASSLSWGGSTEAFF	TGTGCCAGCAGTTTATCGTGGGGCGGGAGCACTGAAGCTTTCTTT
once	TRBD2	TRBV11-2	TRBJ2-2	CASSRRGGDTGELFF	TGTGCCAGCAGCAGGCGGGGGGGCGACACCGGGGAGCTGTTTTTT
few	NA	TRBV19	TRBJ1-2	CASSLREGGYTF	TGTGCCAGTAGCTTACGAGAGGGTGGCTACACCTTC
few	TRBD2	TRBV5-5	TRBJ2-5	CASSLIGGEDQETQYF	TGTGCCAGCAGCTTGATCGGGGGGGAGGACCAAGAGACCCAGTACTTC
NA	NA	TRBV5-1	TRBJ1-4	CASSSQGFQEKLFF	TGCGCCAGCAGCTCCCAGGGGTTCCAGGAAAAACTGTTTTTT
once	TRBD1	TRBV30	TRBJ2-6	CAWSDRQGEANVLTF	TGTGCCTGGAGTGACCGACAGGGTGAGGCCAACGTCCTGACTTTC
NA	NA	TRBV6-5	TRBJ2-7	CASRPLGTYEQYF	TGTGCCAGCAGACCCCTCGGCACGTACGAGCAGTACTTC
NA	NA	TRBV19	TRBJ2-2	CASSRQGGRELFF	TGTGCCAGTAGTCGGCAGGGTGGGAGGGAGCTGTTTTTT
few	TRBD2	TRBV29-1	TRBJ2-1	CSVELGLAASSYNEQFF	TGCAGCGTTGAATTAGGACTAGCCGCGAGCTCCTACAATGAGCAGTTCTTC
NA	NA	TRBV28	TRBJ2-7	CASSTGTPGPYEQYF	TGTGCCAGCAGCACCGGGACCCCGGGCCCCTACGAGCAGTACTTC
NA	TRBD2	TRBV9	TRBJ2-3	CASSTGWLERGTSTDTQYF	TGTGCCAGCAGCACCGGGTGGTTGGAGCGGGGTACTAGCACAGATACGCAGTATTTT
NA	NA	TRBV11-1	TRBJ1-2	CASSSGQFYGYTF	TGTGCCAGCAGCTCTGGACAGTTTTATGGCTACACCTTC
NA	NA	TRBV6-5	TRBJ2-6	CASSYAYSGANVLTF	TGTGCCAGCAGTTACGCCTACTCTGGGGCCAACGTCCTGACTTTC
NA	TRBD1	TRBV28	TRBJ2-7	CASTTGGIFYEQYF	TGTGCCAGCACTACAGGGGGGATCTTCTACGAGCAGTACTTC
NA	NA	TRBV27	TRBJ1-3	CAGSLTVSGNTIYF	TGTGCCGGCAGTCTTACAGTCTCTGGAAACACCATATATTTT
NA	NA	TRBV5-1	TRBJ2-7	CASSFGPSEQYF	TGCGCCAGCAGCTTTGGGCCTTCGGAGCAGTACTTC
NA	TRBD2	TRBV9	TRBJ2-3	CASSLGLAGSTIDTQYF	TGTGCCAGCAGCCTGGGACTAGCGGGATCAACTATAGATACGCAGTATTTT
once	NA	TRBV5-1	TRBJ1-2	CASSLEGNYGYTF	TGCGCCAGCAGCTTGGAAGGGAACTATGGCTACACCTTC
NA	NA	TRBV24-1	TRBJ2-7	CATSDRGREYF	TGTGCCACCAGTGATCGGGGGCGGGAGTACTTC
NA	NA	TRBV3-1/TRBV3-2	TRBJ1-6	CASSEDKPRGWGNSPLHF	TGTGCCAGCAGCGAAGACAAACCCAGGGGCTGGGGGAATTCACCCCTCCACTTT
NA	NA	TRBV7-7	TRBJ1-1	CASSPGGGTEAFF	TGTGCTAGCAGCCCGGGGGGGGGCACTGAAGCTTTCTTT
NA	NA	TRBV4-1	TRBJ1-5	CASSQDLVGRGNQPQHF	TGCGCCAGCAGCCAAGATCTCGTCGGCAGGGGCAATCAGCCCCAGCATTTT
NA	TRBD2	TRBV29-1	TRBJ2-4	CSAGLAGYGENIQYF	TGCAGCGCAGGACTAGCGGGATATGGAGAAAACATTCAGTACTTC
NA	TRBD2	TRBV27	TRBJ2-7	CASSSTLGLAYEQYF	TGTGCCAGCAGTTCGACCCTGGGACTAGCCTACGAGCAGTACTTC
NA	NA	TRBV6-1	TRBJ1-1	CASSENSGPRNTEAFF	TGTGCCAGCAGTGAAAACTCCGGGCCCAGAAACACTGAAGCTTTCTTT
NA	NA	TRBV29-1	TRBJ2-3	CSVDGENTDTQYF	TGCAGCGTTGATGGTGAGAACACAGATACGCAGTATTTT